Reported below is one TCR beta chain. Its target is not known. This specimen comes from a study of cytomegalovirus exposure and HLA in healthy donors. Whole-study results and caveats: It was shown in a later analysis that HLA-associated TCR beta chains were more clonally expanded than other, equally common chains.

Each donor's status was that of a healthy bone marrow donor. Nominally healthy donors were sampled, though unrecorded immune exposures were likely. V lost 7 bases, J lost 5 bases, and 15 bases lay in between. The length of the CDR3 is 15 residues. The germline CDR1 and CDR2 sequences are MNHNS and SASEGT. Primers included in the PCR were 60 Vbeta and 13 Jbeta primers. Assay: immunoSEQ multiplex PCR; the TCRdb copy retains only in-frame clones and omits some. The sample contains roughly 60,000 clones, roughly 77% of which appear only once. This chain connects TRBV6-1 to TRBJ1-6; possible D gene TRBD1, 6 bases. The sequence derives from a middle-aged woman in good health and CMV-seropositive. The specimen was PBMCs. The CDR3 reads CASKAWGPNNSPLHF. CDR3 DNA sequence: TGTGCCAGCAAGGCGTGGGGGCCTAATAATTCACCCCTCCACTTT.